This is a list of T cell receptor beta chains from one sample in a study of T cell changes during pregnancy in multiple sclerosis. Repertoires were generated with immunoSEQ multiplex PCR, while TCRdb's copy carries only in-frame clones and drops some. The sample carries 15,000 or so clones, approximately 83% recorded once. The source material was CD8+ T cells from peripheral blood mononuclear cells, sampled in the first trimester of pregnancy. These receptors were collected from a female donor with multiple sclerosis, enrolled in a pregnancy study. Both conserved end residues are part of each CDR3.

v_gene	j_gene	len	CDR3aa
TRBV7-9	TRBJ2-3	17	CASRQTTLAGDTDTQYF
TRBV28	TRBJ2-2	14	CASSSTLGTGELFF
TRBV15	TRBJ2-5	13	CATSIGRGKTQYF
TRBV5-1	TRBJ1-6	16	CASSFRGGSEGSPLHF
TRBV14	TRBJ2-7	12	CASSLRYYEQYF
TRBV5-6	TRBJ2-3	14	CASSFAGDTDTQYF
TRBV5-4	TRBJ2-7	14	CASTNRDSTYEQYF
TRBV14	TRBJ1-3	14	CASSRRGSGNTIYF
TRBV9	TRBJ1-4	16	CASSPRTGGAGEKLFF
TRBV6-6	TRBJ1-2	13	CASSYQGDYGYTF
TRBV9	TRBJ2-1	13	CASTAGGDNEQFF
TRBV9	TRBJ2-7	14	CASSVGDRAYEQYF
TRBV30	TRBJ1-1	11	CAWSPADEAFF
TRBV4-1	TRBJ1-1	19	CASSQQQGPGAREDTEAFF
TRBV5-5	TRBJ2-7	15	CASSLARGGSYEQYF
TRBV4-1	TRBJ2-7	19	CASSQDKASGGRSSYEQYF
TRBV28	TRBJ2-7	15	CASSSLQGASSEQYF
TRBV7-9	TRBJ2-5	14	CASSLLGRDETQYF
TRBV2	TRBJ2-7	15	CASRVGSINSYEQYF
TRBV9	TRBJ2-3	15	CASSISGRGADTQYF
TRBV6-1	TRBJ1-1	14	CASSSRGYDTEAFF
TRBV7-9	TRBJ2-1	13	CASSSGGGNEQFF
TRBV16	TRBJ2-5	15	CASSQSRQPQETQYF
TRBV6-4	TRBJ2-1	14	CASSAGLQASEQFF
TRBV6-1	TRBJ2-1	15	CASSEASAGYNEQFF
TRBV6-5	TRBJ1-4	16	CASSYDGASTNEKLFF
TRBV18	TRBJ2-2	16	CASSRGLAGNTGELFF
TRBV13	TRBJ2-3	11	CASSQDRAQYF
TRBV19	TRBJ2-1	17	CASSPLRDRGPRNEQFF
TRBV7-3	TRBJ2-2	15	CASSSAGGRTGELFF
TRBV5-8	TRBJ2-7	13	CASSYGHSYEQYF
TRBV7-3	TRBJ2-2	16	CASSLMVSGIPGELFF
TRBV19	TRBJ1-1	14	CASSPSSLNTEAFF